This T cell receptor (beta chain) was sequenced during a study of blood T cell repertoires in COVID-19. Whole-study context: The United States, Italy and Spain were the sources of the acute and convalescent COVID-19 samples. PBMCs, B-cell-depleted T cells, or T cells were the source of the cDNA or gDNA that made up the material.

In the study's own analysis: Nucleated cell number was recorded as an estimate derived from reference gene primer amplification. The assay was immunoSEQ multiplex PCR, and TCRdb's table has in-frame clones only and misses some. That table gives V, J and clone size, and the DNA gave D and trimming. The repertoire has approximately 360,000 clones, around 86% of them found once; the top ten carry around 5.1%. J lost 5 bases, V lost 5 bases, and 7 bases had no gene match. The CDR3 contains 17 residues. Looked up from germline, CDR1 is SGHVS and CDR2 is FQNEAQ. Living in 20 to 30 US areas, the participants were between roughly 18 and 90 years of age.

The source is a woman aged 50 to 60 who had recovered from COVID-19. Material: PBMCs or T cells enriched from blood (not recorded which). The chain employs TRBV7-8 and TRBJ2-3, with TRBD2 identical over 16 bases. CDR3 in DNA: TGTGCCAGCAGCCCCGGGACTAGCGGGAGGGTTGGAGATACGCAGTATTTT. Its protein is CASSPGTSGRVGDTQYF. Based on the CDR3 plus reference TRBV7-8 and TRBJ2-3, the full variable domain is GAGVSQSPRYKVAKRGQDVALRCDPISGHVSLFWYQQALGQGPEFLTYFQNEAQLDKSGLPSDRFFAERPEGSVSTLKIQRTQQEDSAVYLCASSPGTSGRVGDTQYFGPGTRLTVL.